This entry features one T cell receptor (beta chain) sequence. The record originates from a study of cytomegalovirus exposure and HLA in healthy donors. V was clipped by 3 bases and J by 6 bases, with 15 bases between them. The CDR3 length is 15 residues. Germline CDR1 and CDR2: SGHDN and FVKESK. The PCR used 60 Vbeta and 13 Jbeta primers. The method was immunoSEQ multiplex PCR; TCRdb's version includes in-frame clones alone and lacks a portion of them. The table shows 120,000 to 150,000 clones, with over 60% occurring only once. This chain joins TRBV14 and TRBJ2-1; D unresolved. Sequencing was performed on PBMCs. The receptor's source is an older woman in good health and CMV-seronegative. The CDR3 coding sequence is TGTGCCAGCAGCCATGAAAAGCGTCGGCGCAATGAGCAGTTCTTC. It encodes CASSHEKRRRNEQFF.